Listed here is a single T cell receptor beta chain. Its antigen is not known. These data belong to a study of T cells expressing NK-cell markers. Study context: The study drew TCR beta repertoires from sorted CD3+CD56+NKG2C+, CD3+CD56+NKG2C- and CD3+CD56-NKG2C+ T cells. Study conclusions and caveats: One observes that, in several donors, these clonotypes were also the leading ones within the CD3+CD56-NKG2C+ fraction. Among CD8+ T cells from over 5 donors, dominant NKG2C+ clonotypes accounted for about 1.0-7.0%.

Reanalyzing the 5' RACE reads, TCRdb keeps one entry per CDR3 protein, without DNA. The sample table includes 5,000 to 6,500 distinct CDR3 sequences. The germline CDR1 and CDR2 sequences are SGHRS and YFSETQ. The CDR3 covers 13 residues. The TCR was taken from a man in his late teens or twenties in good health. The sample consisted of blood T cells: a sorted CD56 or NKG2C T cell subset, CD4+ or CD8+ T cells, or bulk PBMC T cells (not recorded which). The gene calls are TRBV5-1 and TRBJ2-3; TCRdb gives TRBD2 as the D gene, but with no DNA this cannot be confirmed. CDR3 residues: CASRRREQDTQYF.